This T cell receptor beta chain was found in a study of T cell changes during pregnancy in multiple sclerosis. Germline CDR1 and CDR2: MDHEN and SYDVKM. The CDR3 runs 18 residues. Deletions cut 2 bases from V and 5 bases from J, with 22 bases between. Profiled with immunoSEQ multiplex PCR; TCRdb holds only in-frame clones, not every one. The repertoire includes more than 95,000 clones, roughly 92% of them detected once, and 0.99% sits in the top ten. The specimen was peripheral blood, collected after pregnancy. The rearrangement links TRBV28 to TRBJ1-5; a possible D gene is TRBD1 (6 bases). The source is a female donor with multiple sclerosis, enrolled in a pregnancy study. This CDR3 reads CASSLGGYRAHGDQPQHF. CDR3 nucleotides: TGTGCCAGCAGTTTAGGGGGTTACAGGGCCCATGGGGATCAGCCCCAGCATTTT.